This is a list of T cell receptor beta chains from one sample in a study of T cell repertoires in cytomegalovirus infection. Antigens for these TCRs are unknown. One entry per CDR3 protein, called by TCRdb with MiXCR from the reads. Seen here are around 570,000 distinct CDR3 sequences, almost 40% observed once, and the top ten hold 48%. The sequencing used cultured PBMCs, collected from culture after CMV antigen stimulation. The receptors originated from a human donor in good health (CMV status not recorded). Some clones in this sample may be carry-over from other donors' samples. The CDR3 runs from the conserved cysteine through the conserved F or W.

j_gene | len | v_gene | CDR3aa
TRBJ1-3 | 16 | TRBV4-1 | CASSHGTVLEGNTIYF
TRBJ1-5 | 15 | TRBV7-8 | CTSSLYTGAGQPQHF
TRBJ2-5 | 13 | TRBV6-6 | CASRSEQLGTQYF
TRBJ2-5 | 16 | TRBV7-2 | CASSLESAGVGETQYF
TRBJ1-6 | 19 | TRBV10-3 | CAISDPSRGWSSYNSPLHF
TRBJ2-2 | 15 | TRBV7-9 | CASSIIAGPGGELFF
TRBJ2-7 | 18 | TRBV7-9 | CASSLDSGRTLVTYEQYF
TRBJ2-5 | 16 | TRBV4-1 | CASSHDVKDLHRTQYF
TRBJ2-5 | 14 | TRBV7-2 | CASTPRWGRETQYF
TRBJ1-1 | 13 | TRBV7-2 | CASSQVRRTEAFF
TRBJ2-3 | 14 | TRBV18 | CASSQEVSTDTQYF
TRBJ2-5 | 16 | TRBV12-5 | CASGSRASGMAETQYF
TRBJ1-2 | 16 | TRBV7-2 | CASSGYQGDRGYGYTF
TRBJ2-7 | 14 | TRBV6-2/TRBV6-3 | CASSYWSSSYEQYF
TRBJ2-5 | 15 | TRBV7-2 | CASSSRGGPDETQYF
TRBJ2-1 | 20 | TRBV9 | CASSVAPPGGGVVSYNEQFF
TRBJ1-1 | 16 | TRBV7-9 | CASSLVFGAVPTEAFF
TRBJ2-1 | 12 | TRBV12-3/TRBV12-4 | CASSQGAPFQFF
TRBJ2-5 | 15 | TRBV12-3/TRBV12-4 | CASSFGGSGGKTQYF
TRBJ1-1 | 12 | TRBV6-5 | CASSRGGTEAFF
TRBJ2-3 | 15 | TRBV3-1 | CASSSLAKSTDTQYF
TRBJ2-5 | 13 | TRBV19 | CASSIRGLADQYF